The text below deals with one T cell receptor beta chain. The antigen is not known. The V end lost 3 bases, the J end lost 0 bases, and 9 bases lay between the germline ends. The CDR3 loop spans 15 amino acids. Germline V gene data show CDR1 as MGHRA and CDR2 as YSYEKL. The unexposed donors gave CD4+ T cells in about 2010-2018, prior to COVID-19. The cells were cultured for around ten days before CD4+ T cells were isolated. As cell numbers allowed, unexposed-donor CD4+ T cells faced SARS-CoV-2 S/N and four cold-coronavirus spikes. The sample comes from a study of CD4 T cells in relation to SARS-CoV-2 and coronaviruses. Points from the study as a whole: In roughly 60% of donors, memory CD4+ clonotypes crossrecognized SARS-CoV-2 and at least one common cold coronavirus spike.

The data were produced by immunoSEQ multiplex PCR, yet TCRdb's version contains in-frame clones alone and is incomplete. The table lists more than 20,000 clones, 75% of them singletons, with roughly 13% in the top ten. The sample taken for sequencing was CD4+ T cells from PBMCs, cultured in vitro. This sequence joins TRBV4-1 and TRBJ1-3; D gene ambiguous. The receptor comes from a human donor in good health. The CDR3 bases are TGCGCCAGCAGCCACCCCCGGAGCTCTGGAAACACCATATATTTT. Its protein product is CASSHPRSSGNTIYF.